These 19 T cell receptor beta chains originate from one sample sequenced in a study of CD8 T cells in Susac syndrome. Reverse transcription used roughly 0.5 to 1 ug RNA and random hexamers. TCRdb re-analysed the immunoSEQ multiplex PCR reads in MiXCR, keeping a single row per CDR3 protein. The top ten hold 0.11% of the sample, which has about 300,000 distinct CDR3 sequences, roughly 81% seen once. Sequencing was performed on CD8+ T cells from PBMCs. All receptors derive from a human donor with multiple sclerosis.

The chain recombines TRBV5-4 with TRBJ1-2; D is possibly TRBD1 (5 bases). Trimming shortened V by 1 base and J by 6 bases, and 16 bases separated the two germline ends. Germline lookup yields CDR1 SGHNT and CDR2 YYREEE (reference sequence). CDR3 length: 15 amino acids. CDR3 DNA: TGTGCCAGCAGCTTGAGCCCTACAGGCTACAATGGCTACACCTTC. The encoded protein is CASSLSPTGYNGYTF.

On this clonotype itself: Since the CDR3 does not end with the conserved phenylalanine or tryptophan, this likely comes from a read error. The chain carries TRBV7-9 and TRBJ2-7; D uncertain. The CDR3 length is 12 residues. V was trimmed by 5 bases and J by 4 bases, leaving 9 bases between them. Germline V CDR1 and CDR2: SEHNR, FQNEAQ (reference sequence). The DNA for the CDR3 is TGTGCCAGCAGCCCGCTAGGTTACGAGCAGTACTTG. This translates into CASSPLGYEQYL.

The CDR3 sequence: CASSEVGSGTNEQFF. The CDR3 region has the DNA TGTGCCAGCAGTGAAGTTGGTAGCGGGACCAATGAGCAGTTCTTC. The chain joins TRBV2 to TRBJ2-1; 8 nucleotides align to TRBD2. V gave up 1 base and J gave up 6 bases; unmatched junction bases: 5. The CDR3 totals 15 residues. The V gene's germline CDR1 is SNHLY and CDR2 FYNNEI. Using reference TRBV2 and TRBJ2-1 for the parts outside the CDR3, the full variable domain is EPEVTQTPSHQVTQMGQEVILRCVPISNHLYFYWYRQILGQKVEFLVSFYNNEISEKSEIFDDQFSVERPDGSNFTLKIRSTKLEDSAMYFCASSEVGSGTNEQFFGPGTRLTVL.

The rearrangement joins TRBV7-2 to TRBJ2-5; a possible D gene is TRBD2 (6 bases). The CDR3 is 15 residues long. The germline V gene has CDR1 SGHTA and CDR2 FQGNSA. With 6 bases removed from V and 2 bases from J, the gap between germline ends came to 16 bases. The CDR3 here is CASSSELAPQETQYF. CDR3 DNA: TGTGCCAGCAGTTCGGAACTAGCACCTCAAGAGACCCAGTACTTC.

This chain joins TRBV20-1 and TRBJ1-2; 10 nucleotides align to TRBD1. Germline assignment: CDR1 DFQATT and CDR2 SNEGSKA (reference sequence). The CDR3 contains 14 residues. After removal of 0 bases from V and 8 bases from J, the junction contained 6 bases not matched to a gene. Here the CDR3 DNA reads TGCAGTGCTAGAGAGGGGACAGGGGATACCGGCTACACCTTC. Its translation: CSAREGTGDTGYTF.

The rearrangement uses TRBV27 and TRBJ1-5, with D possibly TRBD1 on 6 matching bases. This CDR3 is 17 amino acids long. Trimming left V 5 bases short and J 3 bases short, with 20 bases between. The germline gives CDR1 MNHEY, CDR2 SMNVEV (reference sequence). In nucleotides, the CDR3 is TGTGCCAGCAGTCCCGGGGGCGGCGCAAGTGTCAATCAGCCCCAGCATTTT. Its translation: CASSPGGGASVNQPQHF.

V is TRBV27 and J is TRBJ2-1; perhaps TRBD2 as D (6 bases). This CDR3 is built from 15 residues. Germline CDR1 and CDR2: MNHEY and SMNVEV (reference sequence). Trimming stripped 2 bases from V and 8 bases from J, with 16 bases between. CDR3 in DNA: TGTGCCAGCAGTTTAGGTAGCGGACACTGGGATGAGCAGTTCTTC. This sequence encodes CASSLGSGHWDEQFF.

The chain is built from TRBV6-6 and TRBJ2-7; 9 bases align to TRBD2. The germline gives CDR1 MNHNY, CDR2 SVGAGI (reference sequence). V dropped 11 bases and J dropped 13; count of bases not matched to a gene: 18. CDR3 length: 13 residues. The CDR3 region has the DNA TGTGCCGCCACTCAAGGTCTAGCGGGGTGGGTCTACTTC. Translated: CAATQGLAGWVYF.

With respect to this clonotype: The junction and the germline gene differ at one end; a read error may be behind it. J is TRBJ2-2 and V is TRBV13; TRBD2 matches at 7 bases. The CDR3 contains 16 residues. Germline V gene sequence: CDR1 PRHDT, CDR2 FYEKMQ (reference sequence). In DNA, the CDR3 is TGTGCCAGCAGCTTTGGGTCCGGGGGGAACGCCGGGGAGCTGTTTTTT. This gives the protein CASSFGSGGNAGELFF. Looking up the rest from reference TRBV13 and TRBJ2-2 gives the full variable domain: AAGVIQSPRHLIKEKRETATLKCYPIPRHDTVYWYQQGPGQDPQFLISFYEKMQSDKGSIPDRFSAQQFSDYHSELNMSSLELGDSALYFCASSFGSGGNAGELFFGEGSRLTVL.

In this sample, this clonotype turned up a few times. The chain couples TRBV2 to TRBJ1-5; 10 nucleotides agree with TRBD1. Unmatched junction bases numbered 10, after V lost 6 bases and J lost 2 bases. This CDR3 spans 17 amino acids. Germline V gives CDR1 SNHLY, CDR2 FYNNEI. This chain's CDR3 is CASRATGGGGGNQPQHF. In nucleotides, the CDR3 is TGTGCCAGCAGGGCGACAGGGGGCGGGGGGGGCAATCAGCCCCAGCATTTT.

This chain connects TRBV9 to TRBJ2-1; D is perhaps TRBD1 (5 bases). Germline assignment: CDR1 SGDLS and CDR2 YYNGEE. Trimming cost V 0 bases and J 6 bases, with 16 bases left between them. The CDR3 totals 16 residues. The CDR3 loop reads CASSVVERGRGNEQFF. The DNA for the CDR3 is TGTGCCAGCAGCGTAGTAGAACGAGGTAGGGGCAATGAGCAGTTCTTC.

The chain couples TRBV6-1 to TRBJ2-1; 9 bases map to TRBD2. This CDR3 region has 11 residues. Germline CDR1 reads MNHNS; CDR2 reads SASEGT. With 8 bases clipped from V and 15 bases from J, the junction kept 8 bases outside the gene matches. The CDR3: CASLEREVPFF. DNA for the CDR3: TGTGCCAGCTTAGAGCGGGAGGTGCCGTTCTTC.

This rearrangement joins TRBV27 to TRBJ1-5; TRBD1 agrees at 7 bases. The germline V gene encodes CDR1 MNHEY and CDR2 SMNVEV (reference sequence). V lost 6 bases to trimming and J lost 7 bases; unmatched junction nucleotides: 6. The CDR3 extends over 13 amino acids. The CDR3 coding sequence is TGTGCCAGCAGCCGGACAGGCACCCAGCCCCAGCATTTT. Residues: CASSRTGTQPQHF.

This chain links TRBV27 with TRBJ2-3, with 9 bases matching TRBD1. Germline V lookup: CDR1 MNHEY, CDR2 SMNVEV (reference sequence). CDR3 size: 15 residues. With V trimmed by 4 bases and J by 4 bases, 6 bases remained unmatched. This CDR3 is CASSSFTGGADTQYF. The CDR3 DNA reads TGTGCCAGCAGTTCCTTTACAGGGGGCGCAGATACGCAGTATTTT.

V usage is TRBV7-9 and J usage is TRBJ2-1; 7 nucleotides match TRBD2. The V segment lost 4 bases and the J segment 5 bases; nucleotides outside the gene matches: 11. Germline V gene sequence: CDR1 SEHNR, CDR2 FQNEAQ (reference sequence). The CDR3 has 16 residues. The CDR3 sequence: CASSYKPRLADNEQFF. The DNA for the CDR3 is TGTGCCAGCAGCTACAAGCCCAGGCTAGCGGACAATGAGCAGTTCTTC.

The chain combines TRBV20-1 with TRBJ2-7, with 7 bases fitting TRBD2. This CDR3 has 14 amino acids. Trimming took 3 bases from V and 6 from J; bases not matched to a gene: 11. Germline lookup yields CDR1 DFQATT and CDR2 SNEGSKA (reference sequence). The DNA for the CDR3 is TGCAGTGCTAGTTCTTCCACTAGCGTCGGCGAGCAGTACTTC. Its protein product is CSASSSTSVGEQYF.

The chain couples TRBV4-1 to TRBJ1-5, with no clear D. V gave up 0 bases and J gave up 0 bases, with 12 bases separating them. The CDR3 covers 17 residues. Looked up from germline, CDR1 is MGHRA and CDR2 is YSYEKL. CDR3 in DNA: TGCGCCAGCAGCCAAGATAATGGAGGGTCTAGCAATCAGCCCCAGCATTTT. This gives the protein CASSQDNGGSSNQPQHF.

The rearrangement joins TRBV7-9 to TRBJ2-7; TRBD2 matches 8 bases. The V gene end was trimmed by 3 bases and the J gene end by 3 bases; junction bases not matched to a gene: 7. CDR3 length: 15 amino acids. CDR1 is SEHNR and CDR2 is FQNEAQ in the germline V gene (reference sequence). CDR3 region: CASSFTRAGGYEQYF. The DNA of the CDR3 is TGTGCCAGCAGCTTCACGAGGGCGGGGGGCTACGAGCAGTACTTC.

The chain uses TRBV5-1 and TRBJ1-2; TRBD1 might be the D (5 bases). The germline V gene encodes CDR1 SGHRS and CDR2 YFSETQ. V lost 0 bases, J lost 4 bases, and 13 bases lay in between. CDR3 length: 15 residues. The CDR3 DNA sequence: TGCGCCAGCAGCTTGGCTGACAGCGAGCTCTATGGCTACACCTTC. The encoded protein is CASSLADSELYGYTF.